The T cell receptor beta chain described here comes from a study of T cell repertoires in cytomegalovirus infection. Study context: Matching HLA type and CMV infection were both indicated by public TCR beta signatures. Findings and caveats of the study: Pooled public TCR beta family frequency picked out CMV carriers with the relevant HLA.

TCRdb re-derived calls from the reads in MiXCR, one entry per CDR3 protein. The sample lists some 68,000 distinct CDR3 sequences; approximately 24% were seen once. Points on this clonotype: Its antigen is not identified.

This CDR3 has 13 amino acids. CDR1 MNHNY and CDR2 SVGAGI come from the germline V gene (reference sequence). V shed 6 bases and J shed 4 bases, with 10 bases lying between them. The sequenced material came from PBMCs, sequenced either directly or after in vitro stimulation (not recorded which). This TCR was recovered from a human donor in good health (CMV status not recorded). Some clones in this sample may be carry-over from other donors' samples. V is TRBV6-6 and J is TRBJ1-5; no clear D. CDR3: CASRDSSNQPQHF. For the CDR3, the DNA is TGTGCCAGCAGGGACTCATCAAATCAGCCCCAGCATTTT.